This is a list of T cell receptor beta chains from one sample in a study of shared clonotypes between healthy human individuals. TCRdb keeps only in-frame clones here, not all; method: immunoSEQ multiplex PCR. The table lists roughly 2.4 million clones, approximately 95% of them singletons. Input material: naive CD4+ T cells sorted from blood. All receptors derive from a man younger than 30 in good health. Both conserved end residues are part of each CDR3. The order of the fields is V gene, clone size, D gene, J gene, CDR3 protein, CDR3 DNA. D genes are given only for firm matches. The size field is filled for only some rows; it gives once, few, many or a size class.

V gene: TRBV7-2; clone size: .; D gene: .; J gene: TRBJ1-2; CDR3 protein: CASSPPGAGYGYTF; CDR3 DNA: TGTGCCAGCAGCCCCCCGGGGGCGGGCTATGGCTACACCTTC
V gene: TRBV4-3; clone size: .; D gene: TRBD1; J gene: TRBJ1-2; CDR3 protein: CASSQTTGQYFNYGYTF; CDR3 DNA: TGCGCCAGCAGCCAGACAACGGGACAGTACTTTAACTATGGCTACACCTTC
V gene: TRBV28; clone size: .; D gene: .; J gene: TRBJ2-2; CDR3 protein: CASSLVPTVFGELFF; CDR3 DNA: TGTGCCAGCAGTTTGGTCCCGACAGTGTTCGGGGAGCTGTTTTTT
V gene: TRBV7-2; clone size: .; D gene: TRBD1; J gene: TRBJ2-5; CDR3 protein: CASSPSGTGGDETQYF; CDR3 DNA: TGTGCCAGCAGCCCCTCCGGGACAGGGGGCGACGAGACCCAGTACTTC
V gene: TRBV27; clone size: once; D gene: .; J gene: TRBJ2-7; CDR3 protein: CASSPRTVYEQYF; CDR3 DNA: TGTGCCAGCAGCCCCCGGACAGTCTACGAGCAGTACTTC
V gene: TRBV27; clone size: .; D gene: .; J gene: TRBJ1-1; CDR3 protein: CASSPRGRSTEAFF; CDR3 DNA: TGTGCCAGCAGTCCAAGGGGGAGAAGCACTGAAGCTTTCTTT
V gene: TRBV5-6; clone size: .; D gene: TRBD1; J gene: TRBJ2-2; CDR3 protein: CASSRGQYTGELFF; CDR3 DNA: TGTGCCAGCAGCAGGGGACAGTACACCGGGGAGCTGTTTTTT
V gene: TRBV27; clone size: .; D gene: TRBD1; J gene: TRBJ2-7; CDR3 protein: CASTNKQGATYEQYF; CDR3 DNA: TGTGCCAGCACCAACAAACAGGGGGCTACGTACGAGCAGTACTTC
V gene: TRBV9; clone size: once; D gene: .; J gene: TRBJ2-7; CDR3 protein: CASSVEAGGTYEQYF; CDR3 DNA: TGTGCCAGCAGCGTAGAGGCTGGGGGGACGTACGAGCAGTACTTC
V gene: TRBV5-1; clone size: .; D gene: TRBD1; J gene: TRBJ1-6; CDR3 protein: CASSSGQDNSPLHF; CDR3 DNA: TGCGCCAGCAGCTCAGGACAGGATAATTCACCCCTCCACTTT
V gene: TRBV7-2; clone size: .; D gene: .; J gene: TRBJ2-7; CDR3 protein: CASSLAGKYEQYF; CDR3 DNA: TGTGCCAGCTCCCTGGCAGGGAAGTACGAGCAGTACTTC
V gene: TRBV5-4; clone size: once; D gene: TRBD1; J gene: TRBJ1-1; CDR3 protein: CASSLETGVNTEAFF; CDR3 DNA: TGTGCCAGCAGCTTGGAGACAGGGGTGAACACTGAAGCTTTCTTT
V gene: TRBV25-1; clone size: .; D gene: TRBD1; J gene: TRBJ2-5; CDR3 protein: CASKGTGSRQETQYF; CDR3 DNA: TGTGCCAGCAAAGGGACAGGCTCTAGACAAGAGACCCAGTACTTC
V gene: TRBV30; clone size: .; D gene: .; J gene: TRBJ1-4; CDR3 protein: CAWSAGTNEKLFF; CDR3 DNA: TGTGCCTGGAGTGCTGGGACTAATGAAAAACTGTTTTTT
V gene: TRBV5-1; clone size: once; D gene: .; J gene: TRBJ2-5; CDR3 protein: CASTRDRPETQYF; CDR3 DNA: TGCGCCAGCACCCGGGATCGGCCAGAGACCCAGTACTTC
V gene: TRBV7-3; clone size: .; D gene: .; J gene: TRBJ2-1; CDR3 protein: CASSLATPSSYNEQFF; CDR3 DNA: TGTGCCAGCAGCTTAGCGACACCAAGCTCCTACAATGAGCAGTTCTTC
V gene: TRBV2; clone size: .; D gene: TRBD1; J gene: TRBJ1-2; CDR3 protein: CASSISVQGNYGYTF; CDR3 DNA: TGTGCCAGCAGCATTTCCGTACAGGGGAACTATGGCTACACCTTC
V gene: TRBV18; clone size: .; D gene: .; J gene: TRBJ1-1; CDR3 protein: CASSPSAFGGKGTEAFF; CDR3 DNA: TGTGCCAGCTCACCTTCGGCTTTTGGAGGGAAAGGGACTGAAGCTTTCTTT
V gene: TRBV30; clone size: .; D gene: .; J gene: TRBJ1-1; CDR3 protein: CAWSQPPAEAFF; CDR3 DNA: TGTGCCTGGAGTCAACCCCCGGCTGAAGCTTTCTTT
V gene: TRBV7-3; clone size: .; D gene: .; J gene: TRBJ2-3; CDR3 protein: CASSALGSRDTQYF; CDR3 DNA: TGTGCCAGCAGCGCACTGGGGTCCCGGGATACGCAGTATTTT
V gene: TRBV7-2; clone size: .; D gene: .; J gene: TRBJ2-7; CDR3 protein: CASSRLAWTYEQYF; CDR3 DNA: TGTGCCAGCAGCCGCTTAGCTTGGACCTACGAGCAGTACTTC
V gene: TRBV5-6; clone size: .; D gene: .; J gene: TRBJ1-1; CDR3 protein: CASSLDGGAVNTEAFF; CDR3 DNA: TGTGCCAGCAGCTTGGATGGGGGGGCGGTGAACACTGAAGCTTTCTTT
V gene: TRBV6-6; clone size: .; D gene: .; J gene: TRBJ2-3; CDR3 protein: CASSSGDTQYF; CDR3 DNA: TGTGCCAGCAGTTCGGGAGATACGCAGTATTTT
V gene: TRBV4-1; clone size: once; D gene: .; J gene: TRBJ2-5; CDR3 protein: CASSQAGVSQETQYF; CDR3 DNA: TGCGCCAGCAGCCAAGCGGGAGTCAGTCAAGAGACCCAGTACTTC
V gene: TRBV6-1; clone size: .; D gene: TRBD1; J gene: TRBJ2-3; CDR3 protein: CASSDRGRGDTQYF; CDR3 DNA: TGTGCCAGCAGTGACAGGGGGCGAGGCGATACGCAGTATTTT
V gene: TRBV2; clone size: .; D gene: .; J gene: TRBJ1-1; CDR3 protein: CASKGGGVERNTEAFF; CDR3 DNA: TGTGCCAGCAAGGGCGGGGGCGTAGAAAGGAACACTGAAGCTTTCTTT
V gene: TRBV19; clone size: once; D gene: .; J gene: TRBJ2-5; CDR3 protein: CASSSPGIQETQYF; CDR3 DNA: TGTGCCAGTAGTAGCCCGGGAATTCAAGAGACCCAGTACTTC
V gene: TRBV4-3; clone size: .; D gene: .; J gene: TRBJ1-2; CDR3 protein: CASSQGWQGNGYTF; CDR3 DNA: TGCGCCAGCAGCCAAGGTTGGCAGGGCAATGGCTACACCTTC
V gene: TRBV5-1; clone size: .; D gene: .; J gene: TRBJ1-2; CDR3 protein: CASSPTATTNDYTF; CDR3 DNA: TGCGCCAGCAGCCCAACCGCCACAACTAACGACTACACCTTC